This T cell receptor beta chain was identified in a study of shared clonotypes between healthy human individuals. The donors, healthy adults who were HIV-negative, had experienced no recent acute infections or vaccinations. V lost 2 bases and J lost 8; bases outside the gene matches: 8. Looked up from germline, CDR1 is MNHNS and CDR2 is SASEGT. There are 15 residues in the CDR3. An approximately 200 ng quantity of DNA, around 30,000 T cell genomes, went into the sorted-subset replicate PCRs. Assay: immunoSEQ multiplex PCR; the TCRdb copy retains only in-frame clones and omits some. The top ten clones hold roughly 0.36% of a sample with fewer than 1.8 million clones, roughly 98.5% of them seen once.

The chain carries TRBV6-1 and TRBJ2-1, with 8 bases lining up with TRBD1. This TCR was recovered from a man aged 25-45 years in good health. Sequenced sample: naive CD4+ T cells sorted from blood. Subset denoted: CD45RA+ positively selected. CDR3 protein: CASSENTGGSYEQFF. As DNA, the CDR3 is TGTGCCAGCAGTGAAAATACAGGGGGGTCGTATGAGCAGTTCTTC.